A few counts support the clone carrying this TCR beta chain. Its target is not known. The data belong to a study of CD8 T cells in ankylosing spondylitis. Findings and caveats of the study: A TCR beta motif of several highly homologous variants seemed to mark ankylosing spondylitis blood. The clones that were linked to disease were reported to be significantly enriched in matched synovial fluid samples from ankylosing spondylitis patients. A number of the motif variants had already been described in reactive arthritis synovial fluid and blood.

With 0 bases removed from V and 0 bases from J, the gap between germline ends came to 9 bases. The CDR3 totals 15 residues. CDR1 and CDR2 from the germline V gene are SGHRS and YFSETQ. As the method for making TCR beta libraries, quantitative 5'-RACE with molecular barcodes was used. MiXCR, run by TCRdb on the 5' RACE reads, gives a single entry per CDR3 protein. The sample shows about 440,000 distinct CDR3 sequences, under 20% of them seen only once. Sequencing was performed on blood, either unsorted or a sorted T cell fraction (not recorded which). The sequence was obtained from a male donor with ankylosing spondylitis. This chain connects TRBV5-1 to TRBJ1-2; no firm D call. The DNA for the CDR3 is TGCGCCAGCAGCTTGGGGGATATTACTAACTATGGCTACACCTTC. This encodes CASSLGDITNYGYTF.